What follows describes a single T cell receptor (beta chain). This record comes from a study of blood T cell repertoires in COVID-19. Study background: Donors in the United States, Italy and Spain gave samples during acute or convalescent COVID-19. T cells, B-cell-depleted T cells, or PBMCs supplied cDNA or gDNA.

The ends lost 5 bases at V and 10 bases at J; junction bases unmatched: 13. CDR1 SSHAT and CDR2 FNYEAQ come from the germline V gene (reference sequence). This CDR3 has 15 residues. Per the authors' pipeline: Estimation of nucleated cell counts was performed using reference gene primer amplification. Libraries were prepared by immunoSEQ multiplex PCR; TCRdb keeps only in-frame clonotypes and omits some of them. V, J and clone size derive from that table, while D and trimming were established from the DNA sequence. The data show 85,000 to 90,000 clones, with about 90% seen just once and 1.1% held by the top ten.

The specimen was peripheral blood. The sequence came from a human donor in a cohort sampled during active COVID-19. The V and J genes are TRBV7-7 and TRBJ1-4; TRBD1 matches at 7 bases. The CDR3 DNA reads TGTGCCAGCAGCCCTGGCGGGACAGTGCAGGGAAAACTGTTTTTT. It is translated as CASSPGGTVQGKLFF.